Presented here are 15 T cell receptor beta chains from one specimen sequenced in a study of early T cells in non-severe SARS-CoV-2 infection. MiXCR, run by TCRdb on the 5' RACE reads, gives a single entry per CDR3 protein. Of tens of thousands of distinct CDR3 sequences in the sample, around 6% are singletons; the top ten hold roughly a third. The sample in question was whole blood, obtained at baseline. The origin of the receptors is an adult who was a healthcare worker with PCR-confirmed SARS-CoV-2 infection or an uninfected control (not recorded which).

This clonotype was counted ten times or more. V gene TRBV30 combines with J gene TRBJ2-7, with TRBD1 identical over 7 bases. Germline CDR1 reads GTSNPN; CDR2 reads SVGIG (reference sequence). The CDR3 has 12 amino acids. With 2 bases clipped from V and 5 bases from J, the junction kept 3 bases outside the gene matches. CDR3 coding DNA: TGTGCCTGGAGTCGGACAGGCAACGAGCAGTACTTC. Residues: CAWSRTGNEQYF. Based on the CDR3 plus reference TRBV30 and TRBJ2-7, the full variable domain is SQTIHQWPATLVQPVGSPLSLECTVEGTSNPNLYWYRQAAGRGLQLLFYSVGIGQISSEVPQNLSASRPQDRQFILSSKKLLLSDSGFYLCAWSRTGNEQYFGPGTRLTVT.

In this sample, this clonotype turned up a few times. The chain is built from TRBV5-4 and TRBJ2-3; 11 bases align to TRBD1. The CDR3 length is 14 residues. With 4 bases clipped from V and 5 bases from J, the junction kept 3 bases outside the gene matches. The germline gives CDR1 SGHNT, CDR2 YYREEE (reference sequence). This CDR3 reads CASSKDRGLDTQYF. The CDR3 DNA reads TGTGCCAGCAGCAAGGACAGGGGGCTAGATACGCAGTATTTT.

This clonotype was detected many times. This chain uses TRBV20-1 with TRBJ2-1, with 10 bases aligning to TRBD2. The ends lost 5 bases at V and 1 base at J; junction bases unmatched: 5. Germline assignment: CDR1 DFQATT and CDR2 SNEGSKA (reference sequence). This CDR3 is built from 15 residues. CDR3 bases: TGCAGTGCTCGACTAGCGGGCAGGTCCTACAATGAGCAGTTCTTC. Translating gives CSARLAGRSYNEQFF.

At least ten counts were recorded for this clonotype. V and J are TRBV5-1 and TRBJ1-1; no clear D gene. In germline, CDR1 is SGHRS, CDR2 YFSETQ. The CDR3 has 13 amino acids. The V gene lost 3 bases and the J gene lost 4 bases, with 10 bases spanning the gap. The CDR3 DNA reads as TGCGCCAGCAGCTCAACAGTGTCCACTGAAGCTTTCTTT. Amino acids: CASSSTVSTEAFF.

The chain combines TRBV24-1 with TRBJ2-7; TRBD1 is a possible D gene (5 bases). This CDR3 comprises 12 residues. Trimming took 4 bases from V and 6 from J, leaving 9 bases between them. Looked up from germline, CDR1 is KGHDR and CDR2 is SFDVKD. The CDR3 region is CATSDLDSEQYF. CDR3 DNA sequence: TGTGCCACCAGTGACCTCGACAGCGAGCAGTACTTC.

This clonotype was counted at least ten times. The chain couples TRBV7-6 to TRBJ2-2; 7 nucleotides line up with TRBD1. The CDR3 length is 16 residues. V was clipped by 6 bases and J by 0 bases; unmatched bases: 7. Germline CDR1 and CDR2: SGHVS and FNYEAQ. In DNA form, the CDR3 reads TGTGCCAGCAGTGAACAGGGGCGGTCGAACACCGGGGAGCTGTTTTTT. It yields the protein CASSEQGRSNTGELFF.

With respect to this clonotype: A much larger clone lies a single base off, so this may be a read error. V usage is TRBV30 and J usage is TRBJ2-3; D might be TRBD1 (6 bases). This CDR3 contains 12 residues. Per the germline V gene, CDR1 is GTSNPN and CDR2 is SVGIG (reference sequence). The CDR3 region has the DNA TGTGCCTGGAGGGGGACATCAGATACGCGGTATTTT. Protein product: CAWRGTSDTRYF.

This clonotype was detected ten times or more. J is TRBJ2-7 and V is TRBV6-5; D is perhaps TRBD2 (6 bases). This CDR3 comprises 15 residues. V gave up 5 bases and J gave up 7 bases, with 21 bases separating them. The germline V gene encodes CDR1 MNHEY and CDR2 SVGAGI. This CDR3 is CASSKTGSDNGEQYF. CDR3 nucleotide sequence: TGTGCCAGCAGTAAGACCGGGAGCGACAATGGGGAGCAGTACTTC.

This chain connects TRBV7-9 to TRBJ1-1; tentatively, D is TRBD1 (5 bases). V shed 7 bases and J shed 0 bases, with 9 bases lying between them. The CDR3 has 13 residues. CDR1 and CDR2 (germline): SEHNR, FQNEAQ (reference sequence). The CDR3 DNA sequence: TGTGCCAGCAAGAAGGGGCTGAACACTGAAGCTTTCTTT. Protein: CASKKGLNTEAFF.

This clonotype was seen at least ten times. The chain is built from TRBV7-8 and TRBJ2-3; 11 bases line up with TRBD2. V shed 5 bases, J shed 2 bases, and the junction held 9 bases outside the gene matches. Germline V gives CDR1 SGHVS, CDR2 FQNEAQ. This CDR3 contains 17 residues. CDR3 nucleotide sequence: TGTGCCAGCAGCCTCCGACTAGCGGGGACCCCCACAGATACGCAGTATTTT. Translation gives CASSLRLAGTPTDTQYF.

This clonotype was counted many times. The rearrangement links TRBV30 to TRBJ2-1; 13 bases are shared with TRBD2. This CDR3 is built from 17 residues. The V segment lost 3 bases and the J segment 0 bases; nucleotides outside the gene matches: 5. CDR1 GTSNPN and CDR2 SVGIG come from the germline V gene (reference sequence). CDR3 protein: CAWRRLAGGSSYNEQFF. The CDR3 DNA reads as TGTGCCTGGAGACGACTAGCGGGGGGCAGCTCCTACAATGAGCAGTTCTTC. The whole variable domain, remainder taken from reference TRBV30 and TRBJ2-1, is SQTIHQWPATLVQPVGSPLSLECTVEGTSNPNLYWYRQAAGRGLQLLFYSVGIGQISSEVPQNLSASRPQDRQFILSSKKLLLSDSGFYLCAWRRLAGGSSYNEQFFGPGTRLTVL.

This clonotype was counted many times. CDR3 nucleotides: TGTGCCAGCAGCTTAGAAGGGGTGGATTCACCCCTCCACTTT. This codes for CASSLEGVDSPLHF. The rearrangement links TRBV7-9 to TRBJ1-6; D might be TRBD1 (5 bases). The CDR3 sequence is 14 residues long. V gave up 1 base and J gave up 8 bases, with 9 bases separating them. The germline CDR1 and CDR2 sequences are SEHNR and FQNEAQ (reference sequence).

This clonotype was recorded many times. The gene calls are TRBV7-2 and TRBJ2-3; D is possibly TRBD1 or TRBD2 (5 bases each). V gave up 1 base and J gave up 2 bases, with 13 bases separating them. Looked up from germline, CDR1 is SGHTA and CDR2 is FQGNSA. CDR3 size: 16 residues. CDR3 sequence: CASSLDGTTPTDTQYF. The CDR3 DNA reads as TGTGCCAGCAGCTTAGACGGGACGACCCCCACAGATACGCAGTATTTT.

This clonotype showed up many times. The rearrangement joins TRBV6-5 to TRBJ1-2; D uncertain. The CDR3 has 14 residues. CDR1 is MNHEY and CDR2 is SVGAGI in the germline V gene. Trimming left V 6 bases short and J 4 bases short, with 15 bases between. The CDR3 here is CASRGLEGSYGYTF. The CDR3 coding sequence is TGTGCCAGCAGAGGGTTAGAAGGATCCTATGGCTACACCTTC.

This clonotype was detected many times. The genes are TRBV12-3 or TRBV12-4 and TRBJ1-1; 8 nucleotides line up with TRBD1. With 6 bases clipped from V and 10 bases from J, the junction kept 4 bases outside the gene matches. This CDR3 spans 11 amino acids. The CDR3 region has the DNA TGTGCCAGCAGCCGTCAGGGGGCAGCTTTCTTT. The encoded protein is CASSRQGAAFF.